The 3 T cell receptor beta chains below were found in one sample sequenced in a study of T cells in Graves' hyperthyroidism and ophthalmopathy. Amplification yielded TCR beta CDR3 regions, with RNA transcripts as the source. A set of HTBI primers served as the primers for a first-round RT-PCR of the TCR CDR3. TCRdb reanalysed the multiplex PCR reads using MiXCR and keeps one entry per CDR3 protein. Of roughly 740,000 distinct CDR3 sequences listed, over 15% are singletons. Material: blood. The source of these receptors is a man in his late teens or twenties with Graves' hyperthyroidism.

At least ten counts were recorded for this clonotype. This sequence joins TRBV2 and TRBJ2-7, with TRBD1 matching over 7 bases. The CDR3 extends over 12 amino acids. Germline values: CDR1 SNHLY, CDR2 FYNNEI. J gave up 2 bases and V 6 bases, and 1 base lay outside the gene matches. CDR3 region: CASRGQTYEQYF. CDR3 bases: TGTGCCAGCAGGGGACAGACCTACGAGCAGTACTTC.

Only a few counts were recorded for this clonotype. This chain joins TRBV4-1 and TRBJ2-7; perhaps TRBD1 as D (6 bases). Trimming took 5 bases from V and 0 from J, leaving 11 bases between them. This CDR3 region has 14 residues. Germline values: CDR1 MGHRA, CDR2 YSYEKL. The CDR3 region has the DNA TGCGCCAGCAGCTCGTGGGGGCCCTCCTACGAGCAGTACTTC. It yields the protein CASSSWGPSYEQYF.

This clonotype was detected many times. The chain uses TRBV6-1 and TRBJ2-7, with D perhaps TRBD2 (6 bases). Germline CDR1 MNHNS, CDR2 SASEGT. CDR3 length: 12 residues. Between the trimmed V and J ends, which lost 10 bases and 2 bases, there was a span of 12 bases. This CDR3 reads CATGGLTYEQYF. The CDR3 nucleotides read TGTGCCACCGGGGGACTCACCTACGAGCAGTACTTC.